This record covers a single TCR beta chain. Its antigen is unknown. These data belong to a study of blood T cells in healthy people across ages. The CDR3 consists of 16 residues. The V segment lost 3 bases and the J segment 4 bases; nucleotides outside the gene matches: 14. Germline CDR1 and CDR2: SQVTM and ANQGSEA. For the second PCR, which ran for about 6 to 11 cycles, a sample-barcoded 5' primer and a J-beta primer mix were used. TCRdb reprocessed the 5' RACE reads with MiXCR, giving one entry per CDR3 protein. This table holds roughly 1,300,000 distinct CDR3 sequences, around 55% found once. General study results and limits: Expanded clonotype changes were possibly confounded by unknown donor CMV status. Estimated diversity across one million T cells was deemed an underestimate.

The amount of total RNA extracted per sample was at least 5 micrograms. The chain carries TRBV29-1 and TRBJ1-2; the match to TRBD1 covers 7 bases. The sequence was obtained from a man between 18 and 35 years old in good health. The specimen sequenced was blood. The DNA of the CDR3 is TGCAGCGTTGACGGGACCAGGGGGAGTAGGAGCTATGGCTACACCTTC. Protein product: CSVDGTRGSRSYGYTF.